This T cell receptor (beta chain) was identified in a study of T cells in tumors after PD-1 blockade. On the study more broadly: During anti-PD-1 treatment, some patients continued daily vismodegib 150 mg.

Measured with immunoSEQ multiplex PCR; TCRdb has only the in-frame clones, and not every one. The profile shows 54,000 or so clones, just under 80% of them singletons. CDR3 length equals 13 residues. Germline-derived CDR1 and CDR2 are LGHDT and YNNKEL (reference sequence). V was cut by 3 bases and J by 5 bases, with 7 bases left in between. The sample was PBMCs, taken before anti-PD-1 treatment. The rearrangement uses TRBV3-1 (or the pseudogene TRBV3-2) and TRBJ1-4, with a tentative D call TRBD1 (6 bases). The clonotype was recovered from a human donor with basal cell carcinoma. CDR3 loop: CASSQDRNEKLFF. In nucleotides, the CDR3 is TGTGCCAGCAGCCAGGACAGAAATGAAAAACTGTTTTTT.